Presented here are 28 T cell receptor beta chains from one specimen sequenced in a study of blood T cell repertoires in COVID-19. The repertoire was sequenced with immunoSEQ multiplex PCR; TCRdb's copy has only in-frame clones and lacks some. The sample has 110,000 or so clones, 85% seen once. The material sequenced was peripheral blood. The receptors shown here come from a woman aged 55-70 years with COVID-19, enrolled during active disease.

The chain links TRBV14 to TRBJ1-2; D remains unclear. The CDR3 has 14 residues. Trimming shortened V by 4 bases and J by 1 base, and 10 bases separated the two germline ends. Germline CDR1 reads SGHDN; CDR2 reads FVKESK. CDR3 protein: CASSRHTGNYGYTF. DNA of the CDR3: TGTGCCAGCAGCCGGCACACGGGTAACTATGGCTACACCTTC. The variable domain in full, completed from reference TRBV14 and TRBJ1-2, reads EAGVTQFPSHSVIEKGQTVTLRCDPISGHDNLYWYRRVMGKEIKFLLHFVKESKQDESGMPNNRFLAERTGGTYSTLKVQPAELEDSGVYFCASSRHTGNYGYTFGSGTRLTVV.

This clone has a handful of counts. The chain links TRBV7-3 to TRBJ2-7; TRBD2 aligns across 12 bases. V was pared by 4 bases and J by 1 base, with 5 bases of the junction left unmatched. Germline values: CDR1 SGHTA, CDR2 FQGTGA. The length of the CDR3 is 16 residues. The CDR3 sequence: CASSSHGLAGSYEQYF. The CDR3 bases are TGTGCCAGCAGCTCCCACGGACTAGCGGGGTCCTACGAGCAGTACTTC. Full variable domain (outside the CDR3, taken from reference TRBV7-3 and TRBJ2-7): GAGVSQTPSNKVTEKGKYVELRCDPISGHTALYWYRQSLGQGPEFLIYFQGTGAADDSGLPNDRFFAVRPEGSVSTLKIQRTERGDSAVYLCASSSHGLAGSYEQYFGPGTRLTVT.

In this sample, this clone turned up many times. The V and J genes are TRBV19 and TRBJ1-4; 11 bases agree with TRBD1. V lost 4 bases, J lost 6 bases, and 7 bases stayed unmatched. CDR1 and CDR2 (germline): LNHDA, SQIVND (reference sequence). The CDR3 consists of 16 residues. As DNA, the CDR3 is TGTGCCAGTAGTACGACCGGGACAGGGGGATATGAAAAACTGTTTTTT. Protein product: CASSTTGTGGYEKLFF.

The chain uses TRBV10-3 and TRBJ2-4, with TRBD1 matching over 9 bases. Germline V gene data show CDR1 as ENHRY and CDR2 as SYGVKD. The CDR3 consists of 14 residues. The trim removed 5 bases at V and 9 bases at J, leaving 8 bases unmatched. Here the CDR3 reads CAISLGQGIGIQYF. The CDR3 coding sequence is TGTGCCATCAGTTTGGGACAGGGAATTGGCATTCAGTACTTC.

The chain joins TRBV6-1 to TRBJ1-2; D is perhaps TRBD1 (6 bases). Trimming cost V 3 bases and J 4 bases, with 21 bases left between them. This CDR3 contains 17 residues. Germline values: CDR1 MNHNS, CDR2 SASEGT. In DNA form, the CDR3 reads TGTGCCAGCAGTGACTGGGGGCACGGATTGGGATCCTATGGCTACACCTTC. Encoded protein: CASSDWGHGLGSYGYTF.

The CDR3 here is CASSKGQGAEGYTF. The CDR3 region has the DNA TGTGCCAGCAGCAAAGGACAGGGGGCTGAAGGCTACACCTTC. The chain carries TRBV21-1 and TRBJ1-2; no check of the table's D call, TRBD1, against the DNA was made. TRBV21-1 is noted as a pseudogene. This CDR3 is built from 14 residues.

This clone was observed a single time. The chain is built from TRBV2 and TRBJ2-1, with 11 bases that match TRBD2. The CDR3 runs to 17 residues. CDR1 and CDR2 (germline): SNHLY, FYNNEI. V trimming: 6 bases; J trimming: 1 base; junction bases outside the gene matches: 8. CDR3 sequence (DNA): TGTGCCAGCAGCCAAGCTAGCGGGGGGCGTTCCTACAATGAGCAGTTCTTC. Amino acids: CASSQASGGRSYNEQFF.

The V and J genes are TRBV11-2 and TRBJ1-2; D gene unclear. The CDR3 is 15 amino acids. Germline V gene data show CDR1 as SGHAT and CDR2 as FQNNGV. Trimming took 5 bases from V and 0 from J, leaving 13 bases between them. The CDR3 here is CASSGGSGSNYGYTF. The CDR3 coding sequence is TGTGCCAGCAGCGGCGGGTCGGGGTCTAACTATGGCTACACCTTC.

The chain carries TRBV7-9 and TRBJ2-7, with 8 bases that match TRBD1. The CDR3 extends over 14 amino acids. Unmatched junction bases numbered 5, after V lost 5 bases and J lost 2 bases. Germline V gene sequence: CDR1 SEHNR, CDR2 FQNEAQ (reference sequence). The CDR3 DNA reads as TGTGCCAGCAGCCCGACGACAGGGGCCTACGAGCAGTACTTC. Its protein is CASSPTTGAYEQYF.

CDR3 loop: CASSSTGVDYEQYF. In DNA form, the CDR3 reads TGTGCCAGCAGTTCGACAGGGGTGGATTACGAGCAGTACTTC. The chain employs TRBV6-5 and TRBJ2-7; 8 bases line up with TRBD1. The CDR3 has 14 residues. After removal of 4 bases from V and 4 bases from J, the junction contained 6 bases not matched to a gene. Germline CDR1 reads MNHEY; CDR2 reads SVGAGI.

The chain combines TRBV12-3 or TRBV12-4 with TRBJ2-5, with D possibly being TRBD2 (6 bases). Trimming took off 4 bases at V and 1 base at J, with 7 bases between the two ends. CDR3 size: 13 residues. The CDR3 bases are TGTGCCAGCAGTTCCGGGAGCCAAGAGACCCAGTACTTC. It encodes CASSSGSQETQYF.

This clone was detected once. The chain uses TRBV9 and TRBJ1-2; perhaps TRBD1 as D (5 bases). With 1 base removed from V and 6 bases from J, the gap between germline ends came to 16 bases. Germline-derived CDR1 and CDR2 are SGDLS and YYNGEE. The CDR3 extends over 15 amino acids. The CDR3 coding sequence is TGTGCCAGCAGCGTAAACTTCGGGGGGGTTGATGGCTACACCTTC. This encodes CASSVNFGGVDGYTF.

The chain recombines TRBV2 with TRBJ2-7; D unclear. Trimming left V 3 bases short and J 3 bases short, with 9 bases between. There are 13 residues in the CDR3. The germline gives CDR1 SNHLY, CDR2 FYNNEI. The CDR3 sequence is CASSEGPDYEQYF. CDR3 nucleotides: TGTGCCAGCAGTGAGGGCCCAGACTACGAGCAGTACTTC.

The chain uses TRBV20-1 and TRBJ2-1; D not certain. Germline CDR1 and CDR2: DFQATT and SNEGSKA (reference sequence). CDR3 length: 11 amino acids. Trimming took off 6 bases at V and 9 bases at J, with 12 bases between the two ends. The CDR3 coding sequence is TGCAGTGCGCGTCGAGTCCCTGAGCAGTTCTTC. Translated, it gives CSARRVPEQFF.

The V call is TRBV12-3 or TRBV12-4, the J call TRBJ1-1, with 8 bases matching TRBD1. The CDR3 loop spans 12 amino acids. V was clipped by 5 bases and J by 4 bases; unmatched bases: 0. The CDR3 region is CASSTGGTEAFF. For the CDR3, the DNA is TGTGCCAGCAGTACAGGGGGCACTGAAGCTTTCTTT.

The gene calls are TRBV24-1 and TRBJ1-2; 11 positions agree with TRBD1. This CDR3 has 16 residues. The germline gives CDR1 KGHDR, CDR2 SFDVKD. Losses at the gene ends were 4 bases for V and 7 bases for J; bases not matched to a gene: 10. CDR3 protein: CATSESRTGGESGYTF. The CDR3 bases are TGTGCCACCAGTGAATCCCGGACAGGGGGCGAAAGTGGCTACACCTTC.

The chain joins TRBV5-1 to TRBJ2-5, with 8 bases aligning to TRBD1. V gave up 0 bases and J gave up 1 base; unmatched junction bases: 5. Per the germline V gene, CDR1 is SGHRS and CDR2 is YFSETQ. CDR3 size: 16 residues. CDR3 bases: TGCGCCAGCAGCTTGGAGGACAGGGCACTCCAAGAGACCCAGTACTTC. Protein sequence: CASSLEDRALQETQYF.

This clone was found once. This chain connects TRBV28 to TRBJ2-7; a possible D gene is TRBD2 (5 bases). The V end lost 2 bases, the J end lost 6 bases, and 20 bases lay between the germline ends. The CDR3 extends over 16 amino acids. In germline, CDR1 is MDHEN, CDR2 SYDVKM. The CDR3 DNA reads TGTGCCAGCAGTTTACCGGAGGTAGGAGACATCTCCGAGCAGTACTTC. This sequence encodes CASSLPEVGDISEQYF.

The V call is TRBV28, the J call TRBJ1-2, with TRBD1 as a possible D gene (6 bases). V shed 6 bases and J shed 5 bases, with 25 bases lying between them. CDR3 length: 17 residues. From germline, CDR1 is MDHEN and CDR2 SYDVKM. CDR3 sequence reads: CASRPHAPSTGGYGYTF. The CDR3 DNA reads TGTGCCAGCAGACCCCATGCCCCGTCGACAGGCGGTTATGGCTACACCTTC.

J is TRBJ1-6 and V is TRBV19; a weak D match, TRBD1 (6 bases). The CDR3 sequence is 16 residues long. CDR1 is LNHDA and CDR2 is SQIVND in the germline V gene (reference sequence). The V end lost 1 base, the J end lost 7 bases, and 14 bases lay between the germline ends. The CDR3 loop reads CASSIVGQGTNSPLHF. Here the CDR3 DNA reads TGTGCCAGTAGTATAGTAGGGCAGGGGACGAATTCACCCCTCCACTTT. Full variable domain (rest looked up from reference TRBV19 and TRBJ1-6): DGGITQSPKYLFRKEGQNVTLSCEQNLNHDAMYWYRQDPGQGLRLIYYSQIVNDFQKGDIAEGYSVSREKKESFPLTVTSAQKNPTAFYLCASSIVGQGTNSPLHFGNGTRLTVT.

The V gene is TRBV7-9, the J gene TRBJ2-7; D unresolved. Trimming removed 2 bases at V and 3 bases at J, with 11 bases between. Germline CDR1 SEHNR, CDR2 FQNEAQ (reference sequence). The CDR3 spans 14 residues. The CDR3 here is CASSLMVPGYEQYF. CDR3 in DNA: TGTGCCAGCAGCTTAATGGTCCCAGGCTACGAGCAGTACTTC.

V and J are TRBV10-3 and TRBJ1-1; 9 nucleotides line up with TRBD1. Germline V CDR1 and CDR2: ENHRY, SYGVKD. The ends lost 11 bases at V and 0 bases at J; junction bases unmatched: 7. This CDR3 is built from 14 residues. CDR3 residues: CAAPGTGLNTEAFF. Here the CDR3 DNA reads TGTGCCGCCCCCGGGACAGGGCTGAACACTGAAGCTTTCTTT.

The chain uses TRBV10-3 and TRBJ2-7; 10 bases align to TRBD1. Trimming at V came to 4 bases and at J to 3 bases, leaving 6 bases not matched to a gene. Germline CDR1 is ENHRY and CDR2 is SYGVKD. CDR3 length equals 15 residues. In DNA form, the CDR3 reads TGTGCCATCAGTGCCACGGGACAGGGGCTCTACGAGCAGTACTTC. It translates to CAISATGQGLYEQYF.

The rearrangement uses TRBV5-1 and TRBJ1-2; TRBD1 matches 8 bases. This CDR3 contains 16 residues. V lost 5 bases, J lost 5 bases, and 14 bases stayed unmatched. In germline, CDR1 is SGHRS, CDR2 YFSETQ. CDR3 sequence: CASSPGQGAMLYGYTF. CDR3 in DNA: TGCGCCAGCAGTCCGGGGCAGGGGGCGATGCTTTATGGCTACACCTTC.

This clone was seen only a few times. V is TRBV29-1 and J is TRBJ1-3, with D hard to call. The CDR3 extends over 13 amino acids. V lost 4 bases and J 0 bases, leaving 7 bases between the germline ends. Germline V gives CDR1 SQVTM, CDR2 ANQGSEA. The CDR3 region is CSVAVNSGNTIYF. CDR3 DNA: TGCAGCGTTGCGGTGAACTCTGGAAACACCATATATTTT.

The J gene is TRBJ1-1, the V gene TRBV28, with 8 nucleotides matching TRBD1. The CDR3 has 14 amino acids. Germline assignment: CDR1 MDHEN and CDR2 SYDVKM. V was clipped by 9 bases and J by 5 bases; unmatched bases: 11. Here the CDR3 reads CASKQGGTETEAFF. The CDR3 coding sequence is TGTGCCAGTAAACAGGGGGGAACGGAGACTGAAGCTTTCTTT.

The CDR3 here is CSASSIRDRAYGYTF. CDR3 nucleotide sequence: TGCAGTGCTAGTTCGATAAGAGACAGGGCCTATGGCTACACCTTC. The chain couples TRBV20-1 to TRBJ1-2, with 7 bases matching TRBD1. This CDR3 spans 15 amino acids. Looked up from germline, CDR1 is DFQATT and CDR2 is SNEGSKA (reference sequence). The trim removed 3 bases at V and 4 bases at J, leaving 11 bases unmatched.

The CDR3 protein is CASRPGYTEAFF. In DNA form, the CDR3 reads TGTGCCAGCAGGCCAGGATACACTGAAGCTTTCTTT. The V and J genes are TRBV12-3 or TRBV12-4 and TRBJ1-1; D ambiguous. The V end was cut by 6 bases, the J end by 3 bases, with 8 bases between. The CDR3 runs 12 residues.